The source of this T cell receptor beta chain is a study of Ad26.COV2.S vaccination and SARS-CoV-2 variants. Study results and caveats: Once vaccination had occurred, spike-specific CD8+ and CD4+ T cell responses reportedly showed substantial breadth.

CDR1 MNHEY and CDR2 SVGEGT come from the germline V gene. The CDR3 is made up of 14 amino acids. V dropped 1 base and J dropped 0 bases, with 3 bases sitting between them. Treatment specified: some 20 received Ad26.COV2.S at low or high dose, single or two shots; roughly five received placebo; per-sample allocation not given. Collection of samples fell on day 63 after the first vaccine or placebo injection. Data came from immunoSEQ multiplex PCR; TCRdb stores just in-frame clones and leaves some out. The table has 300,000 to 400,000 clones, 86% seen once; the top ten hold around a tenth. In the case of this clone: Antigen: not known.

The sample consisted of peripheral blood, taken in a trial of Ad26.COV2.S vaccine versus placebo. V usage is TRBV6-2 or TRBV6-3 and J usage is TRBJ1-4; unclear D gene. This clonotype was sampled from a person aged 18 to 59 who received the Ad26.COV2.S COVID-19 vaccine or a placebo. The CDR3, as DNA: TGTGCCAGCAGTTACTTGGCAACTAATGAAAAACTGTTTTTT. It translates to CASSYLATNEKLFF.